This T cell receptor beta chain emerged from a study of sequential checkpoint blockade in melanoma. About the research overall: Both treatment sequences were followed by maintenance nivolumab.

The treatment is: randomized to nivolumab then ipilimumab (arm A) or the reverse (arm B). Clones were sequenced by immunoSEQ multiplex PCR, and TCRdb holds only the in-frame ones, with some missing. This sample has 17,000 or so clones, with approximately 70% found just once. CDR1 MNHEY and CDR2 SMNVEV come from the germline V gene (reference sequence). This CDR3 spans 13 amino acids. V lost 5 bases to trimming and J lost 4 bases, with 12 bases between them. The TCR comes from a human donor with melanoma. The chain has TRBV27 and TRBJ2-7; D may be TRBD1 (5 bases). This material consisted of CD8+ T cells sorted from blood (inferred from file names), taken from a patient given nivolumab and ipilimumab in sequence. The CDR3 region is CASSTSRVYEQYF. For the CDR3, the DNA is TGTGCCAGCAGTACATCCAGGGTTTACGAGCAGTACTTC.